A selection of T cell receptor beta chains follows, all from one sample in a study of cytomegalovirus exposure and HLA in healthy donors. The protocol was immunoSEQ multiplex PCR, while the TCRdb copy is restricted to in-frame clones and leaves out a portion. The sample comprises 130,000 to 150,000 clones, around 84% of which are singletons, and under 3% rests with the top ten. Sample: PBMCs. These receptors all stem from a man aged 35 to 55 in good health and CMV-seropositive. CDR3s leave out the opening cysteine and the closing phenylalanine or tryptophan. The D gene is left open where the match is weak. The listing skips clone size in some rows; elsewhere it reads once, few, many or a size class.

- | TRBJ1-4 | TRBV29-1 | - | SVVRGGTTNEKLF
- | TRBJ1-1 | TRBV7-2 | TRBD1 | ASSLQGYTEAF
few | TRBJ1-2 | TRBV28 | - | ASRLTGDYGYT
- | TRBJ2-2 | TRBV6-5 | - | ASTWGGTNTGELF
- | TRBJ2-1 | TRBV6-5 | TRBD2 | ASNRAGRYNEQF
- | TRBJ1-1 | TRBV7-9 | TRBD1 | ASSLGQGNTEAF
- | TRBJ2-7 | TRBV19 | TRBD2 | ASSPGTRVDEQY
- | TRBJ1-2 | TRBV18 | - | ASSPPAAANYGYT
- | TRBJ2-7 | TRBV27 | TRBD1 | ASSHAALDRGRGLQY
- | TRBJ2-5 | TRBV5-4 | TRBD1 | ASSPTGQGGQETQY
- | TRBJ2-2 | TRBV7-9 | - | ASSSLGENTGELF
- | TRBJ2-2 | TRBV9 | - | ASSVAGTPRGTGELF
- | TRBJ2-5 | TRBV4-1 | TRBD2 | ASSQEGREGQETQY
- | TRBJ1-2 | TRBV27 | - | ASSFQGADYGYT
- | TRBJ1-5 | TRBV5-6 | - | ASSSRGNQPQH
- | TRBJ1-5 | TRBV6-5 | - | ARPRRVPNQPQH
- | TRBJ1-2 | TRBV6-5 | - | ASGTGFGYT
- | TRBJ2-5 | TRBV5-4 | TRBD2 | ASSPSGGLAGSKTQY
- | TRBJ1-1 | TRBV14 | - | ASSQGTNAF
- | TRBJ2-4 | TRBV28 | TRBD1 | ASSLTRGSNIQY
- | TRBJ1-1 | TRBV11-2 | - | ASSLGGVSNTEAF
- | TRBJ1-2 | TRBV5-6 | - | ASSLEFYGYT
- | TRBJ2-5 | TRBV5-6 | TRBD2 | ASSDDKSGGETQY
few | TRBJ2-5 | TRBV2 | TRBD1 | AGGTGGRETQY
- | TRBJ2-2 | TRBV19 | TRBD1 | ASSIGERTGPGELF
- | TRBJ1-1 | TRBV7-3 | - | ASSLSRENTEAF
few | TRBJ1-5 | TRBV7-2 | TRBD1 | ASSLPGQGQPQH
- | TRBJ1-1 | TRBV27 | TRBD1 | ASSAETGVLNTEAF
- | TRBJ2-3 | TRBV6-5 | - | ASSQGQTNTDTQY
- | TRBJ2-6 | TRBV2 | - | ASSVHPSGANVLT
- | TRBJ2-7 | TRBV7-9 | - | ASSLGEEQY
- | TRBJ2-1 | TRBV7-9 | - | SSSLARAGSTYNEQF
- | TRBJ2-7 | TRBV7-6 | TRBD1 | ASSLGGDSQVGYEQY
- | TRBJ2-2 | TRBV7-8 | TRBD1 | ASSFTRAGQEGTGELF
- | TRBJ2-2 | TRBV9 | TRBD2 | ASSVVGLAGSGELF
once | TRBJ1-5 | TRBV2 | TRBD1 | ASSDFDRGYQPQH
once | TRBJ2-7 | TRBV7-8 | TRBD2 | ASSWGLAGELPYEQY
- | TRBJ1-2 | TRBV5-1 | - | ASSSQGAYGYT
- | TRBJ2-2 | TRBV7-6 | - | ASSSRSEGLRAGELF
- | TRBJ2-7 | TRBV5-4 | - | ASSQGRAGASYEQY
once | TRBJ1-5 | TRBV7-9 | - | ASSLQDSNQPQH
- | TRBJ1-3 | TRBV6-5 | - | ASSPSQHSGNTIY
once | TRBJ2-7 | TRBV28 | TRBD2 | ASRLAGFAAYEQY
- | TRBJ2-3 | TRBV5-6 | TRBD2 | ASSLGRADTQY
- | TRBJ2-5 | TRBV5-4 | TRBD2 | ASSLFQRDQETQY
- | TRBJ1-3 | TRBV6-5 | - | ASSYRLGGNTIY
- | TRBJ2-7 | TRBV18 | - | ASSPQNRDHEQY
- | TRBJ1-4 | TRBV28 | TRBD1 | ASSSGTGGFNEKLF
few | TRBJ1-2 | TRBV9 | - | ASSVDSNYGYT
- | TRBJ1-1 | TRBV19 | - | ASTPNRGAPEAF
- | TRBJ2-5 | TRBV10-1 | TRBD2 | ASSEGGGETQY
- | TRBJ1-2 | TRBV7-9 | TRBD1 | ASSLQGDYGYT
- | TRBJ1-5 | TRBV2 | - | ASSGGRGWGQPQH
few | TRBJ2-2 | TRBV9 | TRBD1 | ASSARQGTGELF
- | TRBJ2-7 | TRBV11-3 | - | ASSRSGRQGYYEQY